A single sample is the source of the 25 T cell receptor beta chains below, sequenced in a study of T cells in Graves' hyperthyroidism and ophthalmopathy. Authors of the study amplified TCR beta CDR3 regions from RNA transcripts. The study used the HTBI primer set for a first-round RT-PCR of the TCR CDR3. TCRdb called the multiplex PCR reads again in MiXCR, with one record for every CDR3 protein. This table holds approximately 200,000 distinct CDR3 sequences, approximately 16% found once. Sequencing input: blood. The receptors were sampled from a man aged 35 to 55 with Graves' hyperthyroidism.

CDR3 in DNA: TGTGCCATCAGTGGGGACAGGGTGGAGTACAATGAGCAGTTCTTC. This translates into CAISGDRVEYNEQFF. This chain joins TRBV10-3 and TRBJ2-1; TRBD1 aligns across 9 bases. The CDR3 is 15 amino acids. With 4 bases clipped from V and 4 bases from J, the junction kept 5 bases outside the gene matches. From germline, CDR1 is ENHRY and CDR2 SYGVKD.

This clonotype was recorded at least ten times. The chain combines TRBV20-1 with TRBJ2-3, with 9 bases that match TRBD2. The germline gives CDR1 DFQATT, CDR2 SNEGSKA (reference sequence). This CDR3 is built from 15 residues. The V gene end was trimmed by 0 bases and the J gene end by 5 bases; junction bases not matched to a gene: 6. The CDR3 protein is CSARDRAGGKDTQYF. CDR3 in DNA: TGCAGTGCTAGAGATCGAGCGGGGGGTAAAGATACGCAGTATTTT.

This clonotype was observed many times. The chain joins TRBV29-1 to TRBJ1-3; 8 positions agree with TRBD1. V was pared by 2 bases and J by 7 bases, with 7 bases of the junction left unmatched. This CDR3 contains 14 residues. CDR1 and CDR2 (germline): SQVTM, ANQGSEA. This CDR3 is CSVETRGRWNTIYF. DNA of the CDR3: TGCAGCGTTGAAACCAGGGGGCGATGGAACACCATATATTTT.

This clonotype came up many times. The chain employs TRBV6-1 and TRBJ1-2; possibly TRBD1 for D (6 bases). Germline assignment: CDR1 MNHNS and CDR2 SASEGT. V dropped 6 bases and J dropped 1 base, with 15 bases sitting between them. The CDR3 consists of 15 residues. CDR3 nucleotides: TGTGCCAGCAGGAGAAGGGGGGAACATAACTATGGCTACACCTTC. As protein: CASRRRGEHNYGYTF.

The chain links TRBV7-2 to TRBJ1-2; D not certain. The germline V and J ends were trimmed by 4 bases and 8 bases, with 17 bases remaining between them. The V gene's germline CDR1 is SGHTA and CDR2 FQGNSA. The CDR3 sequence is 14 residues long. The CDR3 nucleotides read TGTGCCAGCAGCTCCAGAGGCAGTTATGAGGGCTACACCTTC. Translated, it gives CASSSRGSYEGYTF.

This chain uses TRBV14 with TRBJ1-2; a weak D match, TRBD1 (5 bases). From germline, CDR1 is SGHDN and CDR2 FVKESK. Trimming took 5 bases from V and 4 from J, leaving 11 bases between them. The CDR3 is 13 amino acids. Here the CDR3 DNA reads TGTGCCAGCAGCTCAACAGGAACCTATGGCTACACCTTC. It translates to CASSSTGTYGYTF.

The chain recombines TRBV29-1 with TRBJ1-2; TRBD1 agrees at 8 bases. CDR3 length equals 13 residues. Germline CDR1 is SQVTM and CDR2 is ANQGSEA. The V and J ends lost 7 bases and 3 bases, in that order; junction bases with no gene match: 7. In nucleotides, the CDR3 is TGCAGCGGAGCAGGGGGCGTTGACTATGGCTACACCTTC. As protein: CSGAGGVDYGYTF.

This clonotype was observed at least ten times. The chain employs TRBV12-5 and TRBJ1-2; perhaps TRBD1 as D (5 bases). The ends were cut back, 5 bases at V and 4 bases at J, with 17 bases in the middle. CDR1 is LGHNT, CDR2 FRNRAP, per germline. The CDR3 contains 15 residues. The CDR3: CASGGSGRGLYGYTF. The CDR3 nucleotides are TGTGCTAGTGGTGGGAGCGGAAGGGGCCTCTATGGCTACACCTTC.

In its sample, this clonotype was seen many times. The chain uses TRBV5-6 and TRBJ1-2; D remains unclear. The CDR3 spans 13 residues. The V gene's germline CDR1 is SGHDT and CDR2 YYEEEE. Trimming pared 0 bases from V and 0 bases from J, leaving 3 bases between. The CDR3 sequence is CASSLGANYGYTF. In DNA, the CDR3 is TGTGCCAGCAGCTTGGGAGCTAACTATGGCTACACCTTC. Supplemented by reference TRBV5-6 and TRBJ1-2, the full variable domain reads DAGVTQSPTHLIKTRGQQVTLRCSPKSGHDTVSWYQQALGQGPQFIFQYYEEEERQRGNFPDRFSGHQFPNYSSELNVNALLLGDSALYLCASSLGANYGYTFGSGTRLTVV.

The chain recombines TRBV4-2 with TRBJ2-5; D is possibly TRBD1 (5 bases). The CDR3 contains 16 residues. Looked up from germline, CDR1 is LGHNA and CDR2 is YNFKEQ. The germline V and J ends were trimmed by 1 base and 2 bases, with 14 bases remaining between them. CDR3: CASSQAGGAGQETQYF. The CDR3 DNA sequence: TGTGCCAGCAGCCAAGCGGGTGGAGCAGGGCAAGAGACCCAGTACTTC.

The V and J genes are TRBV13 and TRBJ2-7; the match to TRBD2 covers 14 bases. This CDR3 is built from 17 residues. CDR1 PRHDT and CDR2 FYEKMQ come from the germline V gene (reference sequence). J was trimmed by 0 bases and V by 4 bases; bases with no gene match: 5. The CDR3 DNA sequence: TGTGCCAGCAGCTGGACTAGCGGGGGGCCTAACTCCTACGAGCAGTACTTC. Protein sequence: CASSWTSGGPNSYEQYF.

As to this clonotype: This may be a read error, as it is one base from a much larger clone. This rearrangement joins TRBV9 to TRBJ2-3; 10 nucleotides agree with TRBD2. The CDR3 sequence is 17 residues long. The germline gives CDR1 SGDLS, CDR2 YYNGEE. CDR3 sequence reads: CASSVEGAGGHGDTQCF. CDR3 bases: TGTGCCAGCAGCGTAGAAGGAGCGGGGGGGCACGGAGATACGCAGTGTTTT. Full variable domain (rest looked up from reference TRBV9 and TRBJ2-3): DSGVTQTPKHLITATGQRVTLRCSPRSGDLSVYWYQQSLDQGLQFLIQYYNGEERAKGNILERFSAQQFPDLHSELNLSSLELGDSALYFCASSVEGAGGHGDTQCFGPGTRLTVL.

The CDR3 reads CASSSRDRGQGNTIYF. The CDR3 DNA follows: TGTGCCAGCAGCAGCCGGGACAGGGGGCAGGGAAACACCATATATTTT. This sequence joins TRBV7-9 and TRBJ1-3; 12 positions agree with TRBD1. The CDR3 extends over 16 amino acids. Per the germline V gene, CDR1 is SEHNR and CDR2 is FQNEAQ (reference sequence). V trimming: 5 bases; J trimming: 4 bases; junction bases outside the gene matches: 6.

This clonotype was seen only once. The rearrangement links TRBV28 to TRBJ2-7; TRBD2 is a possible D gene (6 bases). The ends were cut back, 8 bases at V and 2 bases at J, with 28 bases in the middle. The CDR3 is 18 residues long. Germline V gives CDR1 MDHEN, CDR2 SYDVKM. CDR3 nucleotides: TGTGCCAGCTCATCTTACCTCAGTTCTGGCGGGGAGACCTACGAGCAGTACTTC. Amino acid sequence: CASSSYLSSGGETYEQYF.

This clonotype occurred many times. The chain links TRBV2 to TRBJ2-7; 10 positions agree with TRBD2. The germline V gene encodes CDR1 SNHLY and CDR2 FYNNEI. The CDR3 has 12 amino acids. CDR3 in amino acids: CAKRTSGYEQYF. DNA for the CDR3: TGTGCTAAACGGACTAGCGGATACGAGCAGTACTTC.

The gene calls are TRBV4-3 and TRBJ2-3; 15 nucleotides line up with TRBD2. J gave up 4 bases and V 4 bases, and 3 bases lay outside the gene matches. Germline lookup yields CDR1 LGHNA and CDR2 YSLEER. There are 16 residues in the CDR3. CDR3 in amino acids: CASSPGLAGGADTQYF. CDR3 DNA: TGCGCCAGCAGCCCGGGACTAGCGGGGGGTGCAGATACGCAGTATTTT.

This clonotype was counted at least ten times. This chain connects TRBV28 to TRBJ2-2; 8 nucleotides line up with TRBD1. This CDR3 comprises 16 residues. Losses at the gene ends were 2 bases for V and 1 base for J; bases not matched to a gene: 3. CDR1 and CDR2 (germline): MDHEN, SYDVKM. The CDR3 bases are TGTGCCAGCAGTTTAGCCGGGACAGGGAACACCGGGGAGCTGTTTTTT. Its translation is CASSLAGTGNTGELFF.

This clonotype was counted many times. V is TRBV2 and J is TRBJ2-5; 7 bases are a match to TRBD1. In germline, CDR1 is SNHLY, CDR2 FYNNEI. V shed 1 base, J shed 4 bases, and the junction held 3 bases outside the gene matches. The CDR3 has 14 residues. CDR3 nucleotides: TGTGCCAGCAGTGAAGAGGCAGGGGGAGAGACCCAGTACTTC. The encoded protein is CASSEEAGGETQYF.

CDR3 nucleotides: TGCAGTGCTAGAGATTTGGCAGGAGGTGGCGAAAAACTGTTTTTT. Its protein product is CSARDLAGGGEKLFF. The rearrangement uses TRBV20-1 and TRBJ1-4; D not resolved. V dropped 0 bases and J dropped 8 bases, with 16 bases sitting between them. Germline V gives CDR1 DFQATT, CDR2 SNEGSKA (reference sequence). This CDR3 has 15 residues.

The chain links TRBV20-1 to TRBJ2-7; D is possibly TRBD2 (5 bases). From germline, CDR1 is DFQATT and CDR2 SNEGSKA (reference sequence). The CDR3 is made up of 13 amino acids. The V and J ends lost 3 bases and 3 bases respectively, with 12 bases between them. The chain's CDR3 is CSASPRGYYEQYF. In DNA, the CDR3 is TGCAGTGCTAGTCCCCGCGGGTACTACGAGCAGTACTTC.

Many counts were recorded for this clonotype. The gene calls are TRBV7-9 and TRBJ2-3, with a tentative D call TRBD2 (6 bases). The CDR3 is 17 amino acids. Germline V gene sequence: CDR1 SEHNR, CDR2 FQNEAQ (reference sequence). Trimming removed 2 bases at V and 2 bases at J, with 17 bases between. DNA of the CDR3: TGTGCCAGCAGCTTAAAGGGTTCGGCTAGCGCCACAGATACGCAGTATTTT. Its translation: CASSLKGSASATDTQYF.

There are many counts of this clonotype. This chain links TRBV15 with TRBJ2-3; 7 nucleotides align to TRBD1. CDR3 length: 15 residues. CDR1 is LNHNV and CDR2 is YYDKDF in the germline V gene (reference sequence). J was trimmed by 0 bases and V by 8 bases; bases with no gene match: 8. For the CDR3, the DNA is TGTGCCACCTCCGAGGGGGCTTTTAGCACAGATACGCAGTATTTT. Translating gives CATSEGAFSTDTQYF.

This clonotype occurred a few times. The chain uses TRBV10-1 and TRBJ1-5; D remains ambiguous. This CDR3 is 13 amino acids long. Trimming shortened V by 4 bases and J by 2 bases, and 6 bases separated the two germline ends. Germline CDR1 is WNHNN and CDR2 is SYGVQD (reference sequence). The CDR3 DNA reads TGCGCCAGCAGTGCGGACCGCAATCAGCCCCAGCATTTT. Encoded protein: CASSADRNQPQHF.

This clonotype has at least ten counts. J is TRBJ2-3 and V is TRBV20-1; TRBD2 agrees at 8 bases. The ends lost 5 bases at V and 2 bases at J; junction bases unmatched: 12. The CDR3 has 16 residues. Per the germline V gene, CDR1 is DFQATT and CDR2 is SNEGSKA (reference sequence). The CDR3 coding sequence is TGCAGTGCTGGTCTACGCGGGGGGTATTACACAGATACGCAGTATTTT. It codes for CSAGLRGGYYTDTQYF.

A note on this clonotype: This may stem from a read error, because a much larger clone lies one nucleotide away. The CDR3 is CAGRPVEGTGETQYF. DNA for the CDR3: TGTGCCGGCAGACCCGTAGAGGGCACGGGAGAGACCCAGTACTTC. The rearrangement joins TRBV7-9 to TRBJ2-5; perhaps TRBD2 as D (5 bases). From germline, CDR1 is SEHNR and CDR2 FQNEAQ (reference sequence). The CDR3 runs to 15 residues.